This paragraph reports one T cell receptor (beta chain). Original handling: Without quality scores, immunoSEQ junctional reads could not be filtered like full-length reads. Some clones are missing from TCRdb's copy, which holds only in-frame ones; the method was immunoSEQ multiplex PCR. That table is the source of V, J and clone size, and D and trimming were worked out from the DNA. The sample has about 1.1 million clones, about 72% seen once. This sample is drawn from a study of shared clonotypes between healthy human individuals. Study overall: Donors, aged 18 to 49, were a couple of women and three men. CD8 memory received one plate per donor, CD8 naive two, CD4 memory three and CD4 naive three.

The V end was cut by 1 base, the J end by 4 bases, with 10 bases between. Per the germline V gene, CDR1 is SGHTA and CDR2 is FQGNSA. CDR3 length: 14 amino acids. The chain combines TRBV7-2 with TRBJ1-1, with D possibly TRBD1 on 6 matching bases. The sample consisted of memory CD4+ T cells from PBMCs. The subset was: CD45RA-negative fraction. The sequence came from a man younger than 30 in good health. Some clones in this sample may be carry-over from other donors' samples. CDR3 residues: CASSLVEGVTEAFF. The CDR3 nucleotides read TGTGCCAGCAGCTTAGTTGAGGGGGTCACTGAAGCTTTCTTT.